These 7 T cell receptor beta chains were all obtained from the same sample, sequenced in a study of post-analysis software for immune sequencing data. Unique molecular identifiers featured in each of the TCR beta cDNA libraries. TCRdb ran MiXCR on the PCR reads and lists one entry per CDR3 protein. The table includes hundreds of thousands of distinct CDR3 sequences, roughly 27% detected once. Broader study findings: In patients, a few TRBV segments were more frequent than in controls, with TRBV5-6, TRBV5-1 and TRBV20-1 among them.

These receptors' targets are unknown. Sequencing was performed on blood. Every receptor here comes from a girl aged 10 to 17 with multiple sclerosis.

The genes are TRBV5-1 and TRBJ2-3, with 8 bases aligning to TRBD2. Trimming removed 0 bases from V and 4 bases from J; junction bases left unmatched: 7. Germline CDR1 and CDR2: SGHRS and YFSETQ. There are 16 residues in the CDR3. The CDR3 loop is CASSLDGTRSSDTQYF. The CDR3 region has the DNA TGCGCCAGCAGCTTGGATGGGACTAGGAGTTCAGATACGCAGTATTTT.

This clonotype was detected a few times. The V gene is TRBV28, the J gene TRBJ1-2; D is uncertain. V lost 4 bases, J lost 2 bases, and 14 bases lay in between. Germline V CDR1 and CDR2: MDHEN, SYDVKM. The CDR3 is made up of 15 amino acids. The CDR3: CASSSTDGLNYGYTF. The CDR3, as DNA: TGTGCCAGCAGTTCGACCGACGGACTAAACTATGGCTACACCTTC.

CDR3 sequence: CASGSPSGGDNEQFF. CDR3 coding DNA: TGTGCCAGCGGTTCTCCTAGCGGGGGAGACAATGAGCAGTTCTTC. The chain uses TRBV7-9 and TRBJ2-1, with 10 bases matching TRBD2. With 8 bases clipped from V and 5 bases from J, the junction kept 9 bases outside the gene matches. CDR3 length: 15 residues. Per the germline V gene, CDR1 is SEHNR and CDR2 is FQNEAQ (reference sequence).

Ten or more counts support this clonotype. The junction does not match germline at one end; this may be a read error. The CDR3 is CASSLGTNNEQFF. In DNA form, the CDR3 reads TGTGCCAGCAGCTTAGGTACAAACAATGAGCAGTTCTTC. The rearrangement links TRBV5-1 to TRBJ2-1; unclear D gene. Germline values: CDR1 SGHRS, CDR2 YFSETQ. The CDR3 is made up of 13 amino acids.

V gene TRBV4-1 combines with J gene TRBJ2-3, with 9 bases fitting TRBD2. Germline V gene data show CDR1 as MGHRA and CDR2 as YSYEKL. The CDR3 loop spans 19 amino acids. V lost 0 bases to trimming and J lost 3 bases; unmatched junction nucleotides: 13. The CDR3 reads CASSQEWASGTQRTDTQYF. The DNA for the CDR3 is TGCGCCAGCAGCCAAGAATGGGCTAGCGGGACCCAGAGGACAGATACGCAGTATTTT.

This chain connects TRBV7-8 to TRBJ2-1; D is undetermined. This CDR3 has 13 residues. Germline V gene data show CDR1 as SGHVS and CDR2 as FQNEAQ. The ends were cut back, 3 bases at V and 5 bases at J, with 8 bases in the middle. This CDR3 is CASSLYSHNEQFF. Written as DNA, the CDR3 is TGTGCCAGCAGCTTGTACTCTCACAATGAGCAGTTCTTC.

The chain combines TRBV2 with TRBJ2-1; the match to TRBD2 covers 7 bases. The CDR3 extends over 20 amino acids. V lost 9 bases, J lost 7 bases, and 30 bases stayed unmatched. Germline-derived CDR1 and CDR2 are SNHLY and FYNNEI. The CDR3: CASKRRVTASGASLGNEQFF. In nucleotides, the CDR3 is TGTGCCAGTAAAAGAAGGGTAACTGCAAGCGGGGCTAGCCTGGGGAATGAGCAGTTCTTC.